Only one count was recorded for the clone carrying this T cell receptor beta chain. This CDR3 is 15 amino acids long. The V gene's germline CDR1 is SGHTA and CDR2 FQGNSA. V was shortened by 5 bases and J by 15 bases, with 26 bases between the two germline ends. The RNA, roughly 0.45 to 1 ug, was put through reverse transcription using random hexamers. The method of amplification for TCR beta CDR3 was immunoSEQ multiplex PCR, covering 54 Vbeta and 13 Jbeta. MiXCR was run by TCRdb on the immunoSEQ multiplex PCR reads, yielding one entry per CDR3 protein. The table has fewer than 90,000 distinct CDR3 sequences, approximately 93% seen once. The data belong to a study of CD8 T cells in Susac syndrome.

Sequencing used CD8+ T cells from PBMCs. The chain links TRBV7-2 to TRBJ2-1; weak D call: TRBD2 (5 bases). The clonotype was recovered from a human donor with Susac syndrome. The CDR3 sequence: CASSQSLASWAPLFF. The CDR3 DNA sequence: TGTGCCAGCAGCCAAAGTCTGGCTAGCTGGGCCCCTCTGTTCTTC. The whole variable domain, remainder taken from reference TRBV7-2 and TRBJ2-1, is GAGVSQSPSNKVTEKGKDVELRCDPISGHTALYWYRQSLGQGLEFLIYFQGNSAPDKSGLPSDRFSAERTGGSVSTLTIQRTQQEDSAVYLCASSQSLASWAPLFFGPGTRLTVL.